This T cell receptor beta chain derives from a study of blood T cell repertoires in COVID-19. CDR1 LGHNA and CDR2 YSLEER come from the germline V gene. The CDR3 extends over 18 amino acids. V gave up 0 bases and J gave up 6 bases, with 18 bases separating them. The method was immunoSEQ multiplex PCR; TCRdb's version includes in-frame clones alone and lacks a portion of them. The table records around 230,000 clones, roughly 87% of them present only once. The chain combines TRBV4-3 with TRBJ1-6; D unresolved. The TCR was taken from a man younger than 30 with acute COVID-19. Sequencing was performed on PBMCs or T cells enriched from blood (not recorded which). The CDR3 DNA reads as TGCGCCAGCAGCCAAGATCGTATTCCCAGTTTCTCTAATTCACCCCTCCACTTT. It yields the protein CASSQDRIPSFSNSPLHF.